One sample yielded the 14 T cell receptor beta chains listed below, sequenced in a study of shared clonotypes between healthy human individuals. Produced via immunoSEQ multiplex PCR; TCRdb's table is partial and in-frame only. The table lists about 2.4 million clones, over 85% of them singletons, with more than 0.35% in the top ten. Sample: naive CD4+ T cells from PBMCs. The subset was: CD45RA+ positively selected. The receptors come from a man between 18 and 35 years old in good health. Some clones in this sample may be carry-over from other donors' samples.

The chain uses TRBV5-8 and TRBJ1-1, with D possibly TRBD1 on 6 matching bases. V lost 2 bases to trimming and J lost 4 bases, with 12 bases between them. Germline V lookup: CDR1 SGHTS, CDR2 YDEGEE. The CDR3 length is 14 residues. The CDR3 region is CASSFLGGSTEAFF. The CDR3 bases are TGTGCCAGCAGCTTCTTAGGGGGATCCACTGAAGCTTTCTTT.

The genes are TRBV10-3 and TRBJ1-1; TRBD1 is a possible D gene (6 bases). V was trimmed by 7 bases and J by 10 bases, leaving 13 bases between them. There are 11 residues in the CDR3. The germline V gene encodes CDR1 ENHRY and CDR2 SYGVKD. This CDR3 is CAITERGAAFF. CDR3 nucleotide sequence: TGTGCCATCACCGAGCGGGGGGCAGCTTTCTTT.

Regarding this clone: This specimen includes other DNA sequences encoding the same CDR3. The V call is TRBV19, the J call TRBJ2-3; D could derive from TRBD1 or TRBD2 (6 bases each). CDR3 length: 13 residues. Germline loops: CDR1 LNHDA, CDR2 SQIVND (reference sequence). Between the trimmed V and J ends, which lost 6 bases and 5 bases, there was a span of 12 bases. CDR3 residues: CASSIGGGDTQYF. CDR3 nucleotide sequence: TGTGCCAGTAGCATTGGAGGGGGAGATACGCAGTATTTT.

The chain uses TRBV27 and TRBJ2-1; a possible D gene is TRBD2 (6 bases). The CDR3 sequence is 13 residues long. V was shortened by 6 bases and J by 4 bases, with 10 bases between the two germline ends. Germline V gene sequence: CDR1 MNHEY, CDR2 SMNVEV (reference sequence). The CDR3 reads CASRKGLYNEQFF. For the CDR3, the DNA is TGTGCCAGCAGGAAGGGACTGTACAATGAGCAGTTCTTC.

Regarding this clone: This sample includes further DNA sequences coding for the same CDR3. The chain couples TRBV14 to TRBJ2-1; D is possibly TRBD2 (5 bases). Germline V gene lookup returns CDR1 SGHDN and CDR2 FVKESK. Between the trimmed V and J ends, which lost 3 bases and 0 bases, there was a span of 9 bases. CDR3 size: 15 residues. CDR3 sequence reads: CASSQGGYSYNEQFF. The CDR3 DNA follows: TGTGCCAGCAGCCAGGGCGGGTACTCCTACAATGAGCAGTTCTTC.

The chain links TRBV28 to TRBJ1-3, with 7 nucleotides matching TRBD1. The CDR3 has 17 amino acids. Germline V CDR1 and CDR2: MDHEN, SYDVKM. Trimming cost V 4 bases and J 9 bases; bases outside gene matches: 18. The CDR3 nucleotides read TGTGCCAGCAGTTCAGAGGGACAGCGGCCTTCCAGAGGCACCATATATTTT. It translates to CASSSEGQRPSRGTIYF.

The rearrangement joins TRBV5-5 to TRBJ2-7; TRBD1 or TRBD2 may be the D gene (5 bases each). The CDR3 totals 14 residues. Deletions cut 2 bases from V and 0 bases from J, with 9 bases between. Germline V gives CDR1 SGHKS, CDR2 YYEKEE (reference sequence). The CDR3 reads CASSFSGASYEQYF. The CDR3, as DNA: TGTGCCAGCAGCTTCTCCGGGGCCTCCTACGAGCAGTACTTC.

The chain has TRBV4-1 and TRBJ2-5; 9 nucleotides line up with TRBD1. Germline CDR1 is MGHRA and CDR2 is YSYEKL. With V trimmed by 1 base and J by 2 bases, 17 bases remained unmatched. The CDR3 is 20 residues long. CDR3 loop: CASSQGRIGTGKEWQETQYF. The CDR3 nucleotides are TGCGCCAGCAGCCAAGGAAGGATCGGGACAGGGAAAGAGTGGCAAGAGACCCAGTACTTC.

V is TRBV6-1 and J is TRBJ1-3; D not certain. This CDR3 is 16 amino acids long. The V end was cut by 3 bases, the J end by 0 bases, with 12 bases between. Looked up from germline, CDR1 is MNHNS and CDR2 is SASEGT. The CDR3 loop is CASSESVRSSGNTIYF. The CDR3 DNA is TGTGCCAGCAGTGAGTCTGTCAGGAGCTCTGGAAACACCATATATTTT.

The chain combines TRBV27 with TRBJ1-4; TRBD1 matches at 10 bases. Germline lookup yields CDR1 MNHEY and CDR2 SMNVEV (reference sequence). The J segment lost 7 bases and the V segment lost 2 bases, leaving 4 bases of the junction unmatched. This CDR3 has 15 residues. The CDR3 sequence: CASSLGGTGVEKLFF. In DNA form, the CDR3 reads TGTGCCAGCAGTTTAGGGGGGACAGGGGTTGAAAAACTGTTTTTT.

The V and J genes are TRBV30 and TRBJ2-1; 14 bases match TRBD2. V lost 3 bases to trimming and J lost 8 bases; unmatched junction nucleotides: 9. The germline V gene has CDR1 GTSNPN and CDR2 SVGIG (reference sequence). The CDR3 has 16 amino acids. DNA of the CDR3: TGTGCCTGGAGGATAGGACTAGCGGGAGGTATGGATGAGCAGTTCTTC. Its protein is CAWRIGLAGGMDEQFF.

The chain combines TRBV4-1 with TRBJ2-7, with 9 positions matching TRBD2. With 0 bases clipped from V and 1 base from J, the junction kept 7 bases outside the gene matches. The CDR3 has 17 residues. The germline CDR1 and CDR2 sequences are MGHRA and YSYEKL. CDR3 nucleotide sequence: TGCGCCAGCAGCCAAGAGGGCCCTAGCGGGATGTCCTACGAGCAGTACTTC. Translating gives CASSQEGPSGMSYEQYF.

The V and J genes are TRBV6-1 and TRBJ1-5; 11 bases fit TRBD1. Germline CDR1 is MNHNS and CDR2 is SASEGT. The V and J ends lost 7 bases and 3 bases, in that order; junction bases with no gene match: 5. The CDR3 contains 15 residues. The CDR3 coding sequence is TGTGCCAGCAATCGGGACAGGGGGGTCAATCAGCCCCAGCATTTT. This translates into CASNRDRGVNQPQHF.

CDR3 loop: CASSQPYKDINSPLHF. The DNA for the CDR3 is TGCGCCAGCAGCCAACCCTACAAGGATATTAATTCACCCCTCCACTTT. The chain recombines TRBV4-1 with TRBJ1-6; no definite D call. Per germline, CDR1 MGHRA and CDR2 YSYEKL. Trimming pared 2 bases from V and 6 bases from J, leaving 14 bases between. The CDR3 is 16 amino acids.